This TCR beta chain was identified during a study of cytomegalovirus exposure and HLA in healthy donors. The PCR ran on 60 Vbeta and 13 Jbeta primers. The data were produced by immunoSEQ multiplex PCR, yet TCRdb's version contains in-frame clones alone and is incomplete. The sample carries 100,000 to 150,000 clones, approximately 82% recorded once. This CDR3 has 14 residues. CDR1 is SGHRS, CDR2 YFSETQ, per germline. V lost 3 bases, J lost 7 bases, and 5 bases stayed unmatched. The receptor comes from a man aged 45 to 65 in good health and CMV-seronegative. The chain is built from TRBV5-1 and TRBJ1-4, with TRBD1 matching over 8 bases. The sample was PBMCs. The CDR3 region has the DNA TGCGCCAGCAGCTCACAGGGGGGGGGTGAAAAACTGTTTTTT. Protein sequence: CASSSQGGGEKLFF.